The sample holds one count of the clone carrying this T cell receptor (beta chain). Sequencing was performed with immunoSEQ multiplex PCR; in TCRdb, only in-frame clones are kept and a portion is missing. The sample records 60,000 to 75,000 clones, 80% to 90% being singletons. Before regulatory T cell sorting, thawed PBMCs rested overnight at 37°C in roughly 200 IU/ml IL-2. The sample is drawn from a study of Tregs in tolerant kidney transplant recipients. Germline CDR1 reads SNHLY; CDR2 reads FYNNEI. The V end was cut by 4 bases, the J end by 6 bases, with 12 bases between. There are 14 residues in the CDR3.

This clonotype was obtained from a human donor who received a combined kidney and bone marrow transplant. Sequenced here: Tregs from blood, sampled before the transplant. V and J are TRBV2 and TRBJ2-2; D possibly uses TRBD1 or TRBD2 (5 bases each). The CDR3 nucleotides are TGTGCCAGCAGTGGGGACGCCGTCCCCGGGGAGCTGTTTTTT. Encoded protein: CASSGDAVPGELFF.